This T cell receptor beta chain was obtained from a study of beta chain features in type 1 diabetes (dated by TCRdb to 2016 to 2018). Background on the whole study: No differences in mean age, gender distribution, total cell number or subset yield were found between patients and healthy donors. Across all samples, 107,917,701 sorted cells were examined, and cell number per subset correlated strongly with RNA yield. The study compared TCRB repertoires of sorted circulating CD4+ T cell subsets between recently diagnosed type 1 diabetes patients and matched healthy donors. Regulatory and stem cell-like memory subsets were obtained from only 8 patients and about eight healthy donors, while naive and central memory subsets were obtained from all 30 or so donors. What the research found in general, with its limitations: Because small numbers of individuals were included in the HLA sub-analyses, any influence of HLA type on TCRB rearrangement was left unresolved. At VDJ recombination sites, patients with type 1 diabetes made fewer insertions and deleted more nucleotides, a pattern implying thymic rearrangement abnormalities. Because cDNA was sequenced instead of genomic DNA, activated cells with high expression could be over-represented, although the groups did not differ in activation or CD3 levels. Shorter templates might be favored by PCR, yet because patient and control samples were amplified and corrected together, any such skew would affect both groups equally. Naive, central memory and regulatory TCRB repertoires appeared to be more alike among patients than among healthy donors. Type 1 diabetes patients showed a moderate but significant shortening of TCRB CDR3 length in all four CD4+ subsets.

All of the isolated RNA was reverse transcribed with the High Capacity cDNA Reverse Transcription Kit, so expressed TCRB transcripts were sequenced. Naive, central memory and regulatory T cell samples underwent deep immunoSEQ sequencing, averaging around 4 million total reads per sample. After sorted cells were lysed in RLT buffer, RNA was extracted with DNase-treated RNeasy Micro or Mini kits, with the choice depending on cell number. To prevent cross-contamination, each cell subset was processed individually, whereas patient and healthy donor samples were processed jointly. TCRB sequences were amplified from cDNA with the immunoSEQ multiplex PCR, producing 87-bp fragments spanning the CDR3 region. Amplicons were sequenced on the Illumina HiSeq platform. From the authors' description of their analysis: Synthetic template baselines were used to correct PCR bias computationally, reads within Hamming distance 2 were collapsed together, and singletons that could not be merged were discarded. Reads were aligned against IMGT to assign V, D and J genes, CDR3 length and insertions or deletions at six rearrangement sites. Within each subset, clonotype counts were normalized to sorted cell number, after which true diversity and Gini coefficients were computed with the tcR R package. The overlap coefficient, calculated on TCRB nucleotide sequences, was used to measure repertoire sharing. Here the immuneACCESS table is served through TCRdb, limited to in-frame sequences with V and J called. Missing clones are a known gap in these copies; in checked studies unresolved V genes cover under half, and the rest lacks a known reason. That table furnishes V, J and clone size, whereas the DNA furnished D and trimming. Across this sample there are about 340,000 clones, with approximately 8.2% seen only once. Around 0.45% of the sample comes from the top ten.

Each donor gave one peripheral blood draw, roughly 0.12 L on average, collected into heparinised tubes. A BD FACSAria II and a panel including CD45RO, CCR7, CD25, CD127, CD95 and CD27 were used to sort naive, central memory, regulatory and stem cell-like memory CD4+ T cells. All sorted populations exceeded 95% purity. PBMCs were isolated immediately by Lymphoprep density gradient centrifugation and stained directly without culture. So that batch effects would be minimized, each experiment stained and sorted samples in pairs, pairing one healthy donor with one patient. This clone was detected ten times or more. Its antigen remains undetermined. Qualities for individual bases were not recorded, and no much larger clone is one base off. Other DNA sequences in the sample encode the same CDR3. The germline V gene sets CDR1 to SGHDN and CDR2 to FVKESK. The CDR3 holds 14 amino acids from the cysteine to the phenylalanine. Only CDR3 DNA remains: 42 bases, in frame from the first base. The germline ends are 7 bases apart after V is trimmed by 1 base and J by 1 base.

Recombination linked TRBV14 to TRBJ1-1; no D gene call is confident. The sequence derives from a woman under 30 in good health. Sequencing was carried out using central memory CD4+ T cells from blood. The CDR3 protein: CASSQGTANTEAFF. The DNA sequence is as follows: TGTGCCAGCAGCCAAGGTACAGCGAACACTGAAGCTTTCTTT.